This T cell receptor beta chain was recovered during a study of blood T cell repertoires in COVID-19. Study details: Some COVID-19 samples were acute and others convalescent; all came from the United States, Italy and Spain.

Grouping used clinical history reported by participants in a survey and questionnaire. The protocol was immunoSEQ multiplex PCR, while the TCRdb copy is restricted to in-frame clones and leaves out a portion. Here the sample spans some 270,000 clones, 80% to 90% being singletons. V lost 1 base and J lost 1; bases outside the gene matches: 5. CDR1 SGHAT and CDR2 FQDESV come from the germline V gene (reference sequence). The CDR3 is 16 amino acids. The TCR sequence derives from a woman aged 40 to 49 who had been exposed to COVID-19. The chain combines TRBV11-1 with TRBJ1-1, with 8 bases aligning to TRBD1. The sample comprised PBMCs or T cells enriched from blood (not recorded which). The CDR3 nucleotides are TGTGCCAGCAGCTTAGGGCACAGGGGGGAGAACACTGAAGCTTTCTTT. This gives the protein CASSLGHRGENTEAFF.